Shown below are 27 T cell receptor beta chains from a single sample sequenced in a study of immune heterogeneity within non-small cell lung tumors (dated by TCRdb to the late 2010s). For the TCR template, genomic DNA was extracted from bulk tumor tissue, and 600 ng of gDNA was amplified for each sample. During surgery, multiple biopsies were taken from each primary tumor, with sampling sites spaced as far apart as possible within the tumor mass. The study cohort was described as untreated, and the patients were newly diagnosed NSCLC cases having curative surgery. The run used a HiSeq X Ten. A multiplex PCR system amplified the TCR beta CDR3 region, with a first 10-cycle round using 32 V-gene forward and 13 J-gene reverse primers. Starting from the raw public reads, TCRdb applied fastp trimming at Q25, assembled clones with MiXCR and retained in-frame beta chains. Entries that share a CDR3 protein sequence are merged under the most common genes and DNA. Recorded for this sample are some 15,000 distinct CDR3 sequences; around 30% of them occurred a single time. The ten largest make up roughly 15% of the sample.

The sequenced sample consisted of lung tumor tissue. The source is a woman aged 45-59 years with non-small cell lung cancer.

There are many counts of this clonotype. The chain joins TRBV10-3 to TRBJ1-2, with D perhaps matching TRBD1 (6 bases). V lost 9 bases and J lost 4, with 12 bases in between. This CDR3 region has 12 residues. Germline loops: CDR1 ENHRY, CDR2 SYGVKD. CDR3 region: CAIRTVAYGYTF. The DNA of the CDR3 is TGTGCCATACGGACAGTGGCCTATGGCTACACCTTC.

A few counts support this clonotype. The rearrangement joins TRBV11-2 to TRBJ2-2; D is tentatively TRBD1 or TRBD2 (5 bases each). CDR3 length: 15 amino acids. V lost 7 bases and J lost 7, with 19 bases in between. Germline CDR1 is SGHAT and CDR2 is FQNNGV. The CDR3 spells CASKPTTGTVGELFF. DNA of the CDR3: TGTGCCAGCAAACCCACTACGGGGACGGTCGGGGAGCTGTTTTTT. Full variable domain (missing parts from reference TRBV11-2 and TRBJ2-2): EAGVAQSPRYKIIEKRQSVAFWCNPISGHATLYWYQQILGQGPKLLIQFQNNGVVDDSQLPKDRFSAERLKGVDSTLKIQPAKLEDSAVYLCASKPTTGTVGELFFGEGSRLTVL.

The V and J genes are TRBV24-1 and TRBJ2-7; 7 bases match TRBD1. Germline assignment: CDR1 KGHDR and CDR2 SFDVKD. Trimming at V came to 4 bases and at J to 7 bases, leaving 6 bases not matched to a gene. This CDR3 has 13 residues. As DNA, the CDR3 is TGTGCCACCAGTGACCGGACAGGTCTTGAGCAGTACTTC. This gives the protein CATSDRTGLEQYF.

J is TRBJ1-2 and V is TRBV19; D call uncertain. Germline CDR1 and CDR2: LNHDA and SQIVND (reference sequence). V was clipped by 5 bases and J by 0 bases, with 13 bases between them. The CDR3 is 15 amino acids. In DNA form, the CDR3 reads TGTGCCAGTAGTTCGGCTGGGGAGACTAACTATGGCTACACCTTC. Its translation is CASSSAGETNYGYTF.

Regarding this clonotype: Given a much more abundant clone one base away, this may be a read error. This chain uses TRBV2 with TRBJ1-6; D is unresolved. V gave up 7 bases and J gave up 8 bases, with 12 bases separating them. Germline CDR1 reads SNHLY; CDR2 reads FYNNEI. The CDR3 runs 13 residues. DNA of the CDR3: TGTGCCAGCATACTCTCCTGGGATTCACCCCTCCACTTT. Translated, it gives CASILSWDSPLHF. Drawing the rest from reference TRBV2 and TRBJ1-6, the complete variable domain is EPEVTQTPSHQVTQMGQEVILRCVPISNHLYFYWYRQILGQKVEFLVSFYNNEISEKSEIFDDQFSVERPDGSNFTLKIRSTKLEDSAMYFCASILSWDSPLHFGNGTRLTVT.

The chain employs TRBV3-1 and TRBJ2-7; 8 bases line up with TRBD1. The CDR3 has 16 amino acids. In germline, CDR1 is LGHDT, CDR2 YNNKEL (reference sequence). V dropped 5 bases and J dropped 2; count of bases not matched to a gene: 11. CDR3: CASSYQNRGSTYEQYF. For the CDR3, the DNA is TGTGCCAGCAGCTATCAAAACAGGGGGAGCACCTACGAGCAGTACTTC.

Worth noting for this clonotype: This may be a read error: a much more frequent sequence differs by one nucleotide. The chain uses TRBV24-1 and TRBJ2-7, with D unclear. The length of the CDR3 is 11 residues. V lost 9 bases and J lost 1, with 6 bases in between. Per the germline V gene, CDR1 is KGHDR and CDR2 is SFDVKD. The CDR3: CATGDSYEQYF. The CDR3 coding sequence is TGTGCCACCGGCGATTCCTACGAGCAGTACTTC.

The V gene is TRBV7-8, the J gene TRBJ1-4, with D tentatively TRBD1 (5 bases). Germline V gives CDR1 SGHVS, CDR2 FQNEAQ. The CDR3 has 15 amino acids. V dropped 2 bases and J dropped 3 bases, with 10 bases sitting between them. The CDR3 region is CASSLTGVANEKLFF. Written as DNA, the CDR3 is TGTGCCAGCAGCTTAACAGGTGTGGCTAATGAAAAACTGTTTTTT.

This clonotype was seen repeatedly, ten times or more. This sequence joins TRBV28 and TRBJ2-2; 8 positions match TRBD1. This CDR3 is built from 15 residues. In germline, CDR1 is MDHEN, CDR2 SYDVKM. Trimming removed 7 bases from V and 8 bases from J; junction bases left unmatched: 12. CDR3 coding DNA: TGTGCCAGCAACAGCGGGCGGACAGGGTTTGGGGAGCTGTTTTTT. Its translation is CASNSGRTGFGELFF.

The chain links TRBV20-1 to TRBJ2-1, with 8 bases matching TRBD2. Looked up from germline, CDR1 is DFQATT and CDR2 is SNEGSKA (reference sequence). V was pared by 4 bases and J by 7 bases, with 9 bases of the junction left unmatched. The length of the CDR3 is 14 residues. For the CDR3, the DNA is TGCAGTGCTATACCGGGACTAGGGACAAATGAGCAGTTCTTC. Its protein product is CSAIPGLGTNEQFF.

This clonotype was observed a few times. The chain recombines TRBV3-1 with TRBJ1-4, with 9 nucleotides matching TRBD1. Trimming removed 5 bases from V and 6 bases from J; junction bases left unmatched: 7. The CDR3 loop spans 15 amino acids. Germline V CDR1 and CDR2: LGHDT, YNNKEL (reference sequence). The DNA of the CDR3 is TGTGCCAGCAGCGAGAGACAGGGGGTTGATGAAAAACTGTTTTTT. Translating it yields CASSERQGVDEKLFF.

In DNA form, the CDR3 reads TGTGCCAGTTCCCGGGACAGGGTCTACGAGCAGTACTTC. Encoded protein: CASSRDRVYEQYF. V gene TRBV19 combines with J gene TRBJ2-7; 9 bases fit TRBD1. Germline values: CDR1 LNHDA, CDR2 SQIVND (reference sequence). V shed 8 bases and J 3 bases; nucleotides not matched to a gene: 5. The CDR3 is 13 residues long.

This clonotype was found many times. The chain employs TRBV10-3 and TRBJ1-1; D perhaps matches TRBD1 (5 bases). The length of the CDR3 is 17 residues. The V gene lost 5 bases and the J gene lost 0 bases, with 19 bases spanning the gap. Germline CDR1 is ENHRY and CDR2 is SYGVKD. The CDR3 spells CAISTTDIPYMNTEAFF. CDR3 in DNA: TGTGCCATCAGTACCACGGACATTCCTTACATGAACACTGAAGCTTTCTTT.

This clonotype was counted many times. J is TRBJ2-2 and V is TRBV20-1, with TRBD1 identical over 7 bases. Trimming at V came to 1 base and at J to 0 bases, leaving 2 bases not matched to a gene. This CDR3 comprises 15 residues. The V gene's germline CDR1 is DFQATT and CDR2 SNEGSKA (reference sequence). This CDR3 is CSARAGGTNTGELFF. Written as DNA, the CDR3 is TGCAGTGCTAGAGCAGGGGGTACGAACACCGGGGAGCTGTTTTTT.

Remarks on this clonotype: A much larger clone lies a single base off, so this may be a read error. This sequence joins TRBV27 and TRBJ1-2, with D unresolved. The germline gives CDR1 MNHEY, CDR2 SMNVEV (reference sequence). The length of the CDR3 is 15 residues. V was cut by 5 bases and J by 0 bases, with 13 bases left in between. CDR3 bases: TGTGCCAGCAGTACCCGGAGTGTGTCTAACTATGGCTACACCTTC. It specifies CASSTRSVSNYGYTF.

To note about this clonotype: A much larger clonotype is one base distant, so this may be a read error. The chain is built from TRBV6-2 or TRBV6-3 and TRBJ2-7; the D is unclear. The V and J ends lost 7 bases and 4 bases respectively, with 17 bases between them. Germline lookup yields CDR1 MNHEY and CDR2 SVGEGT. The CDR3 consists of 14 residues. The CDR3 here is CASNPSTSVYEQYF. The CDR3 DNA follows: TGTGCCAGCAATCCATCTACATCCGTATACGAGCAGTACTTC.

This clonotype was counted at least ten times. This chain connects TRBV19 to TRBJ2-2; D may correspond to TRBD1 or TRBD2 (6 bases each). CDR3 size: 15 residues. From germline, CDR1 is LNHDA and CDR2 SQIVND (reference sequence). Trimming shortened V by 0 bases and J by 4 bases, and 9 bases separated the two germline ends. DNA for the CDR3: TGTGCCAGTAGTATAGACGGGGGCATCACCGGGGAGCTGTTTTTT. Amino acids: CASSIDGGITGELFF. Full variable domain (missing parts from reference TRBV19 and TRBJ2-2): DGGITQSPKYLFRKEGQNVTLSCEQNLNHDAMYWYRQDPGQGLRLIYYSQIVNDFQKGDIAEGYSVSREKKESFPLTVTSAQKNPTAFYLCASSIDGGITGELFFGEGSRLTVL.

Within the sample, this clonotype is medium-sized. The CDR3 DNA is TGTGCCAGCAGTGTGTCGGTCACCGGGGAGCTGTTTTTT. Amino acid sequence: CASSVSVTGELFF. This chain links TRBV6-1 with TRBJ2-2; D gene uncertain. This CDR3 has 13 amino acids. The germline V gene encodes CDR1 MNHNS and CDR2 SASEGT. V dropped 4 bases and J dropped 4 bases, with 7 bases sitting between them.

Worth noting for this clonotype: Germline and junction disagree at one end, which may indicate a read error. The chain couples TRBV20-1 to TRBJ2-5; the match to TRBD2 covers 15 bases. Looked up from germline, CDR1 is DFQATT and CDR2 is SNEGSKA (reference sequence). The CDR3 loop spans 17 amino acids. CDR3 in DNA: TGCAGTGCAAGACCCGGGACTAGCGGGAGGAGGCAAGAGACCCGGTACTTC. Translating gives CSARPGTSGRRQETRYF.

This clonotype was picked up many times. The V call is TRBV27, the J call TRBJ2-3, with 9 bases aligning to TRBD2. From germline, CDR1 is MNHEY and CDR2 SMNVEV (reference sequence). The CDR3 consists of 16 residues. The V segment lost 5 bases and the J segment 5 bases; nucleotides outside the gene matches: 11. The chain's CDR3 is CASSPRVAGVGDTQYF. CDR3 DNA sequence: TGTGCCAGCAGTCCCCGGGTAGCGGGAGTGGGAGATACGCAGTATTTT.

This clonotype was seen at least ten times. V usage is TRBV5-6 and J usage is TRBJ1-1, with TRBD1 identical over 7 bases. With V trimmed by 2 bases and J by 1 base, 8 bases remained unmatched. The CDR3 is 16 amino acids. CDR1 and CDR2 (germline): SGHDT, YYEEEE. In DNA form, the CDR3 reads TGTGCCAGCAGCTTTACCGGGACAGATACGAACACTGAAGCTTTCTTT. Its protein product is CASSFTGTDTNTEAFF.

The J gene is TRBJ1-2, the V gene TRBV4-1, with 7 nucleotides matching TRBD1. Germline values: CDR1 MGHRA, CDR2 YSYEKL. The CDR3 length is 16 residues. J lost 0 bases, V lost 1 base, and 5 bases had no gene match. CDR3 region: CASSQVGQKTNYGYTF. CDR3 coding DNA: TGCGCCAGCAGCCAAGTGGGACAGAAAACTAACTATGGCTACACCTTC.

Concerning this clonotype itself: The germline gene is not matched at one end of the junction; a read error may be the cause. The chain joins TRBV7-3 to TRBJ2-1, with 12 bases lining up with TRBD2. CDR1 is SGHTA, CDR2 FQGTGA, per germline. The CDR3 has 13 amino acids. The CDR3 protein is CTTSGREHNEQFF. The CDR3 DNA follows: TGCACGACTAGCGGGAGAGAACACAATGAGCAGTTCTTC.

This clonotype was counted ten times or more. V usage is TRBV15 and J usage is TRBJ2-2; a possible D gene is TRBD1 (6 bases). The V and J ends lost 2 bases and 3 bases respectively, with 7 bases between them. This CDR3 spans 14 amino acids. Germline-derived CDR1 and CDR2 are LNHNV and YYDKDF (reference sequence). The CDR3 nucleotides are TGTGCCACCAGCAGACAGGGGTACACCGGGGAGCTGTTTTTT. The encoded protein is CATSRQGYTGELFF.

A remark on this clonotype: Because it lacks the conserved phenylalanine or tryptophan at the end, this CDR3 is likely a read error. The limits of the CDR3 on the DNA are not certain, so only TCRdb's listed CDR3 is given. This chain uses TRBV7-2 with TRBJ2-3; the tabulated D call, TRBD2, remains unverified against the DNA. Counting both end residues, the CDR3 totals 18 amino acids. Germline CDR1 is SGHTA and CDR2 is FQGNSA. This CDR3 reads CASSLRLAGLPSEQYFGP.

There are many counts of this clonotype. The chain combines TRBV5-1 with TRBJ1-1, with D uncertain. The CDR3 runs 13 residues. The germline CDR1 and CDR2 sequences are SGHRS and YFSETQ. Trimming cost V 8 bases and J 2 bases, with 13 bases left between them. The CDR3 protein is CASRRTVNTEAFF. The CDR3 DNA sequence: TGCGCCAGTCGCCGGACGGTCAACACTGAAGCTTTCTTT.

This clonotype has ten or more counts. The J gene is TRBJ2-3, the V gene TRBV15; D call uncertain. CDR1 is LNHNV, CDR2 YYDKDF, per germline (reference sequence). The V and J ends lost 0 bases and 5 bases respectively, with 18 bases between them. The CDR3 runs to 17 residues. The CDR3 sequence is CATSRESGARWIDTQYF. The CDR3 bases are TGTGCCACCAGCAGAGAGAGTGGAGCCAGGTGGATAGATACGCAGTATTTT.